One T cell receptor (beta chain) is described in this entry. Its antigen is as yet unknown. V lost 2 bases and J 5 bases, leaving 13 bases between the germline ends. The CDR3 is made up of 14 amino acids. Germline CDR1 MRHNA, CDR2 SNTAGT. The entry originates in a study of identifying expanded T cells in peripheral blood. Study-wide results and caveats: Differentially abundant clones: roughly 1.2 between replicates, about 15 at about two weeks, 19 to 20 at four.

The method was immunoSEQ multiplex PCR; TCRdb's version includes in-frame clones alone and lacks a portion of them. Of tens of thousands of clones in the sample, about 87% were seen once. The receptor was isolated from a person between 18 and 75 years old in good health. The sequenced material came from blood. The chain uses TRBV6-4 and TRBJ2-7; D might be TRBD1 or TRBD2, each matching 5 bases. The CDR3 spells CASSDGTERDEQYF. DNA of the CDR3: TGTGCCAGCAGTGACGGGACGGAGAGGGACGAGCAGTACTTC.